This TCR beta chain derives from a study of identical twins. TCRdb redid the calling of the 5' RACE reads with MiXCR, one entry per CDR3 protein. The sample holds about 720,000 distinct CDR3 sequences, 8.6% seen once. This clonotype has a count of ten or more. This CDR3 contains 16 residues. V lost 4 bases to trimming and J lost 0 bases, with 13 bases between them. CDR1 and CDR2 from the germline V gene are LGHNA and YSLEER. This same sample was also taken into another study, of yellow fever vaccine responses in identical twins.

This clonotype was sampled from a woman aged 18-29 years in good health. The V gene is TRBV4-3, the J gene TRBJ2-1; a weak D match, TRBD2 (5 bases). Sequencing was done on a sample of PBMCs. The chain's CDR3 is CASSPRLSGSYNEQFF. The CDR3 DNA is TGCGCCAGCAGCCCTAGACTATCCGGCTCCTACAATGAGCAGTTCTTC.